Below are 28 T cell receptor beta chains sequenced from a single sample in a study of cytomegalovirus exposure and HLA in healthy donors. The PCR made use of 60 Vbeta and 13 Jbeta primers. Sequencing used immunoSEQ multiplex PCR; TCRdb keeps in-frame clones, though not all of them. The profile shows 90,000 to 95,000 clones, roughly 78% of them singletons. Sample: PBMCs. These receptors were obtained from a male donor in good health and CMV-seropositive.

The chain joins TRBV29-1 to TRBJ1-2; 8 bases align to TRBD1. Looked up from germline, CDR1 is SQVTM and CDR2 is ANQGSEA. The CDR3 length is 14 residues. Unmatched junction bases numbered 5, after V lost 0 bases and J lost 5 bases. DNA for the CDR3: TGCAGCGTTGAAGATCGGACAGGGTGGTATGGCTACACCTTC. It is translated as CSVEDRTGWYGYTF.

The V gene is TRBV4-1, the J gene TRBJ2-3, with TRBD1 identical over 9 bases. J lost 3 bases, V lost 4 bases, and 5 bases had no gene match. From germline, CDR1 is MGHRA and CDR2 YSYEKL. The CDR3 extends over 15 amino acids. CDR3 sequence: CASSLGQGSTDTQYF. CDR3 bases: TGCGCCAGCAGCCTTGGACAGGGGAGTACAGATACGCAGTATTTT.

J is TRBJ1-1 and V is TRBV5-1; 8 nucleotides line up with TRBD1. This CDR3 spans 16 amino acids. Germline V gene sequence: CDR1 SGHRS, CDR2 YFSETQ. J lost 5 bases, V lost 2 bases, and 11 bases had no gene match. The CDR3 DNA reads as TGCGCCAGCAGCTTCAGAGAAAGGACAGGGCATACTGAAGCTTTCTTT. Amino acids: CASSFRERTGHTEAFF.

The rearrangement uses TRBV19 and TRBJ2-2, with D unresolved. CDR1 is LNHDA and CDR2 is SQIVND in the germline V gene (reference sequence). V lost 7 bases and J 1 base, leaving 4 bases between the germline ends. The CDR3 runs to 12 residues. CDR3 protein: CASNLNTGELFF. In DNA form, the CDR3 reads TGTGCCAGTAACTTGAACACCGGGGAGCTGTTTTTT. Looking up the rest from reference TRBV19 and TRBJ2-2 gives the full variable domain: DGGITQSPKYLFRKEGQNVTLSCEQNLNHDAMYWYRQDPGQGLRLIYYSQIVNDFQKGDIAEGYSVSREKKESFPLTVTSAQKNPTAFYLCASNLNTGELFFGEGSRLTVL.

V usage is TRBV28 and J usage is TRBJ2-7; D not resolved. Trimming removed 6 bases from V and 7 bases from J, with 22 bases in between. The CDR3 contains 15 residues. The V gene's germline CDR1 is MDHEN and CDR2 SYDVKM. The CDR3 loop is CASSPHRQSAKEQYF. The CDR3 DNA reads as TGTGCCAGCAGCCCCCACCGGCAGAGCGCCAAAGAGCAGTACTTC.

This rearrangement joins TRBV5-4 to TRBJ2-7, with a weak D call TRBD2 (7 bases). Germline assignment: CDR1 SGHNT and CDR2 YYREEE (reference sequence). The CDR3 has 17 amino acids. Trimming cost V 0 bases and J 2 bases, with 18 bases left between them. The CDR3, as DNA: TGTGCCAGCAGCTTGGCCTCTTGGCGGGGGCTCGCCTACGAGCAGTACTTC. This codes for CASSLASWRGLAYEQYF.

V and J are TRBV5-1 and TRBJ2-1; 7 positions agree with TRBD1. CDR1 SGHRS and CDR2 YFSETQ come from the germline V gene. J was trimmed by 2 bases and V by 4 bases; bases with no gene match: 6. The CDR3 sequence is 15 residues long. The CDR3 loop reads CASSPQGEPYNEQFF. The CDR3 DNA reads TGCGCCAGCAGCCCCCAGGGGGAGCCCTACAATGAGCAGTTCTTC. The full variable domain, in which reference TRBV5-1 and TRBJ2-1 provide the parts outside the CDR3, is KAGVTQTPRYLIKTRGQQVTLSCSPISGHRSVSWYQQTPGQGLQFLFEYFSETQRNKGNFPGRFSGRQFSNSRSEMNVSTLELGDSALYLCASSPQGEPYNEQFFGPGTRLTVL.

The chain carries TRBV2 and TRBJ2-1, with 8 positions matching TRBD2. The CDR3 length is 15 residues. V lost 2 bases and J lost 8; bases outside the gene matches: 8. Germline V gene data show CDR1 as SNHLY and CDR2 as FYNNEI. The CDR3 here is CASSEYSSGADEQFF. Written as DNA, the CDR3 is TGTGCCAGCAGTGAATATAGTAGCGGGGCCGATGAGCAGTTCTTC.

The chain links TRBV5-1 to TRBJ2-7; 10 nucleotides match TRBD1. V lost 4 bases, J lost 4 bases, and 5 bases stayed unmatched. This CDR3 is built from 14 residues. Germline loops: CDR1 SGHRS, CDR2 YFSETQ. This CDR3 reads CASSTGTGEYEQYF. The CDR3 coding sequence is TGCGCCAGCAGCACCGGGACAGGGGAATACGAGCAGTACTTC.

V usage is TRBV7-9 and J usage is TRBJ2-7; D perhaps matches TRBD2 (6 bases). In germline, CDR1 is SEHNR, CDR2 FQNEAQ (reference sequence). This CDR3 spans 15 amino acids. V was pared by 5 bases and J by 1 base, with 15 bases between. The CDR3 protein is CASSHWGGGSYEQYF. CDR3 sequence (DNA): TGTGCCAGCAGCCACTGGGGCGGAGGGTCCTACGAGCAGTACTTC.

V and J are TRBV28 and TRBJ1-5; D is unclear. Germline loops: CDR1 MDHEN, CDR2 SYDVKM. This CDR3 has 14 residues. V gave up 1 base and J gave up 6 bases, with 10 bases separating them. The DNA of the CDR3 is TGTGCCAGCAGTTTATCGAGGGTTGGTCAGCCCCAGCATTTT. It yields the protein CASSLSRVGQPQHF. The whole variable domain, filled in from reference TRBV28 and TRBJ1-5, reads DVKVTQSSRYLVKRTGEKVFLECVQDMDHENMFWYRQDPGLGLRLIYFSYDVKMKEKGDIPEGYSVSREKKERFSLILESASTNQTSMYLCASSLSRVGQPQHFGDGTRLSIL.

This clone appeared a few times. The chain has TRBV7-2 and TRBJ2-7; 14 bases match TRBD2. Per the germline V gene, CDR1 is SGHTA and CDR2 is FQGNSA. V trimming: 7 bases; J trimming: 2 bases; junction bases outside the gene matches: 10. This CDR3 comprises 17 residues. CDR3 sequence reads: CASTQWTSGRRPYEQYF. The CDR3 nucleotides are TGTGCCAGCACCCAATGGACTAGCGGGAGGCGACCCTACGAGCAGTACTTC. The complete variable domain, with remaining parts taken from reference TRBV7-2 and TRBJ2-7, reads GAGVSQSPSNKVTEKGKDVELRCDPISGHTALYWYRQSLGQGLEFLIYFQGNSAPDKSGLPSDRFSAERTGGSVSTLTIQRTQQEDSAVYLCASTQWTSGRRPYEQYFGPGTRLTVT.

V usage is TRBV7-6 and J usage is TRBJ1-2, with a possible D match to TRBD1 (6 bases). Germline V lookup: CDR1 SGHVS, CDR2 FNYEAQ. The ends were cut back, 5 bases at V and 6 bases at J, with 19 bases in the middle. This CDR3 region has 15 residues. The CDR3 region is CASSPARQAPDGYTF. Written as DNA, the CDR3 is TGTGCCAGCAGCCCAGCCCGACAGGCCCCCGATGGCTACACCTTC.

V usage is TRBV9 and J usage is TRBJ2-5; weak D call: TRBD2 (6 bases). CDR1 and CDR2 from the germline V gene are SGDLS and YYNGEE. The CDR3 sequence is 16 residues long. The germline V and J ends were trimmed by 2 bases and 2 bases, with 16 bases remaining between them. CDR3 in DNA: TGTGCCAGCAGCGTCTCTTTGGGACTGAATCAAGAGACCCAGTACTTC. Translating gives CASSVSLGLNQETQYF.

The genes are TRBV6-1 and TRBJ2-7, with D perhaps TRBD1 (8 bases). Germline V gene data show CDR1 as MNHNS and CDR2 as SASEGT. V was shortened by 4 bases and J by 2 bases, with 30 bases between the two germline ends. The CDR3 has 20 amino acids. Here the CDR3 reads CASSGGQGSNRGSWPYEQYF. CDR3 nucleotide sequence: TGTGCCAGCAGTGGAGGACAGGGAAGCAACCGCGGGAGCTGGCCCTACGAGCAGTACTTC.

This clone was seen only once. The rearrangement uses TRBV28 and TRBJ2-7; 9 positions agree with TRBD1. From germline, CDR1 is MDHEN and CDR2 SYDVKM. V shed 4 bases, J shed 7 bases, and the junction held 5 bases outside the gene matches. The CDR3 is 13 residues long. CDR3 nucleotides: TGTGCCAGCAGTTCGGGACAGGGCCTTGAGCAGTACTTC. It translates to CASSSGQGLEQYF.

The J gene is TRBJ1-5, the V gene TRBV21-1; the tabulated D call, TRBD1, remains unverified against the DNA. TRBV21-1 is labeled a pseudogene. The CDR3 has 16 amino acids. CDR3 sequence: CASSKEGTAGNQPQHF. The CDR3 DNA sequence: TGTGCCAGCAGCAAAGAGGGGACAGCGGGCAATCAGCCCCAGCATTTT.

The rearrangement joins TRBV18 to TRBJ1-6, with D tentatively TRBD1 (6 bases). CDR3 length equals 16 residues. Germline V lookup: CDR1 KGHSH, CDR2 LQKENI. The V end lost 6 bases, the J end lost 0 bases, and 12 bases lay between the germline ends. In nucleotides, the CDR3 is TGTGCCAGCTCGCCGCAGGGGAGCTCCTATAATTCACCCCTCCACTTT. Residues: CASSPQGSSYNSPLHF.

The CDR3 here is CATSRGGEATEAFF. In DNA form, the CDR3 reads TGTGCCACCAGCAGAGGTGGGGAGGCCACTGAAGCTTTCTTT. V gene TRBV15 combines with J gene TRBJ1-1; D remains ambiguous. Deletions cut 1 base from V and 4 bases from J, with 10 bases between. The CDR3 is 14 residues long. Germline V gene lookup returns CDR1 LNHNV and CDR2 YYDKDF (reference sequence).

The chain uses TRBV4-1 and TRBJ2-7; maybe TRBD1 (5 bases). Germline V lookup: CDR1 MGHRA, CDR2 YSYEKL. This CDR3 contains 13 residues. The ends were cut back, 2 bases at V and 0 bases at J, with 5 bases in the middle. This CDR3 reads CASSQQGSYEQYF. The DNA of the CDR3 is TGCGCCAGCAGCCAACAGGGCTCCTACGAGCAGTACTTC.

This chain uses TRBV18 with TRBJ2-5; tentative D call: TRBD1 (5 bases). The germline V gene encodes CDR1 KGHSH and CDR2 LQKENI. Trimming shortened V by 2 bases and J by 4 bases, and 8 bases separated the two germline ends. CDR3 size: 13 residues. Here the CDR3 reads CASSPKRGETQYF. CDR3 nucleotides: TGTGCCAGCTCACCAAAAAGGGGAGAGACCCAGTACTTC. The variable domain in full, with the rest retrieved from reference TRBV18 and TRBJ2-5, is NAGVMQNPRHLVRRRGQEARLRCSPMKGHSHVYWYRQLPEEGLKFMVYLQKENIIDESGMPKERFSAEFPKEGPSILRIQQVVRGDSAAYFCASSPKRGETQYFGPGTRLLVL.

This sequence joins TRBV5-1 and TRBJ1-1; tentative D call: TRBD1 (6 bases). Trimming took 1 base from V and 4 from J, leaving 11 bases between them. CDR1 is SGHRS and CDR2 is YFSETQ in the germline V gene. The CDR3 has 14 amino acids. The CDR3 is CASSLSSGVTEAFF. In nucleotides, the CDR3 is TGCGCCAGCAGCTTGTCCTCAGGGGTCACTGAAGCTTTCTTT. Variable domain in full (rest from reference TRBV5-1 and TRBJ1-1): KAGVTQTPRYLIKTRGQQVTLSCSPISGHRSVSWYQQTPGQGLQFLFEYFSETQRNKGNFPGRFSGRQFSNSRSEMNVSTLELGDSALYLCASSLSSGVTEAFFGQGTRLTVV.

The J gene is TRBJ1-2, the V gene TRBV15; tentative D call: TRBD1 (6 bases). The germline gives CDR1 LNHNV, CDR2 YYDKDF (reference sequence). Trimming stripped 5 bases from V and 8 bases from J, with 18 bases between. The CDR3 is made up of 14 amino acids. This CDR3 is CATSARPGGAGYTF. CDR3 nucleotides: TGTGCCACCAGCGCCCGGCCCGGGGGGGCAGGCTACACCTTC.

V and J are TRBV9 and TRBJ2-2; tentatively, D is TRBD1 (6 bases). V shed 4 bases and J shed 3 bases, with 10 bases lying between them. The CDR3 contains 14 residues. Looked up from germline, CDR1 is SGDLS and CDR2 is YYNGEE. CDR3 amino acids: CASSPRQDTGELFF. The CDR3, as DNA: TGTGCCAGCAGCCCCCGACAGGACACCGGGGAGCTGTTTTTT.

The chain links TRBV5-6 to TRBJ2-1, with 9 nucleotides matching TRBD1. V shed 4 bases, J shed 7 bases, and the junction held 9 bases outside the gene matches. The CDR3 extends over 15 amino acids. The germline V gene encodes CDR1 SGHDT and CDR2 YYEEEE. The CDR3, as DNA: TGTGCCAGCAGCCCTAACTTAGGGACAGGGAATGAGCAGTTCTTC. This gives the protein CASSPNLGTGNEQFF. The full variable domain, completed using reference TRBV5-6 and TRBJ2-1, is DAGVTQSPTHLIKTRGQQVTLRCSPKSGHDTVSWYQQALGQGPQFIFQYYEEEERQRGNFPDRFSGHQFPNYSSELNVNALLLGDSALYLCASSPNLGTGNEQFFGPGTRLTVL.

The chain carries TRBV4-1 and TRBJ2-4, with 10 nucleotides matching TRBD1. The junction had 6 bases not matched to a gene; V was cut back by 0 bases and J by 7 bases. CDR3 length: 16 residues. Germline CDR1 and CDR2: MGHRA and YSYEKL. The CDR3 nucleotides read TGCGCCAGCAGCCAAGAGAGGGGACAGGGGCTGAACATTCAGTACTTC. Protein sequence: CASSQERGQGLNIQYF.

The chain combines TRBV2 with TRBJ1-5; no definite D call. Trimming pared 7 bases from V and 0 bases from J, leaving 13 bases between. Per germline, CDR1 SNHLY and CDR2 FYNNEI. The CDR3 length is 15 residues. This chain's CDR3 is CASNARRVSNQPQHF. The CDR3 nucleotides read TGTGCCAGCAATGCCAGGAGGGTTAGCAATCAGCCCCAGCATTTT.

This rearrangement joins TRBV11-3 to TRBJ2-7; the match to TRBD2 covers 12 bases. Unmatched junction bases numbered 5, after V lost 5 bases and J lost 3 bases. The CDR3 covers 15 residues. Per germline, CDR1 SGHNT and CDR2 YENEEA. The CDR3: CASSDGTSGRYEQYF. The CDR3 DNA sequence: TGTGCCAGCAGCGACGGGACTAGCGGGCGCTACGAGCAGTACTTC. The complete variable domain, with remaining parts taken from reference TRBV11-3 and TRBJ2-7, reads EAGVVQSPRYKIIEKKQPVAFWCNPISGHNTLYWYLQNLGQGPELLIRYENEEAVDDSQLPKDRFSAERLKGVDSTLKIQPAELGDSAVYLCASSDGTSGRYEQYFGPGTRLTVT.